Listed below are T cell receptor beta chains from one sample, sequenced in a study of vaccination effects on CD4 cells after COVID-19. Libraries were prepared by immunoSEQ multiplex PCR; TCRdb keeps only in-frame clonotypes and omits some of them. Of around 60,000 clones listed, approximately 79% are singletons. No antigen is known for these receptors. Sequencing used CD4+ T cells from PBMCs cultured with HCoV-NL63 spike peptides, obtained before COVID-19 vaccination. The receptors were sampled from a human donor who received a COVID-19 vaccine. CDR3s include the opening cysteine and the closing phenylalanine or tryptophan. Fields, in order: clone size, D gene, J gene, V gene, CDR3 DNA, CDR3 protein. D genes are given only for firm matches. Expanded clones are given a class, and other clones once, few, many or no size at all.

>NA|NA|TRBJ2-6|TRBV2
TGTGCCAGCAGAGTGACAGATTCAGGGGCCAACGTCCTGACTTTC
CASRVTDSGANVLTF
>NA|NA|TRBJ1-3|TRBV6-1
TGTGCCAGCAGTGATCAGGGGCCCGCTGGAAACACCATATATTTT
CASSDQGPAGNTIYF
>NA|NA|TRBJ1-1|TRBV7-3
TGTGCCAGCAGCTTAACGGTGGGTCAGGGAATCGTGAACACTGAAGCTTTCTTT
CASSLTVGQGIVNTEAFF
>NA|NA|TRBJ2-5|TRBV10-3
TGTGCCATCAGTGAGTCGATGGAGACCCAGTACTTC
CAISESMETQYF
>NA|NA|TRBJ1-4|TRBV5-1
TGCGCCAGCAGCTCGGGACATCCGGATGAAAAACTGTTTTTT
CASSSGHPDEKLFF
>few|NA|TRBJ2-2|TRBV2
TGTGCCAGCAGGGACAGCGCGAACACCGGGGAGCTGTTTTTT
CASRDSANTGELFF
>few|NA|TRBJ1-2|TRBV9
TGTGCCAGCAGCGTAGGTCTTGAGCCTGGACTGGGCTACACCTTC
CASSVGLEPGLGYTF
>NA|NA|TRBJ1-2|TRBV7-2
TGTGCCAGCGCCTGGACATCGACAGATGGCTACACCTTC
CASAWTSTDGYTF
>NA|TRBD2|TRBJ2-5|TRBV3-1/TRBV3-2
TGTGCCAGCAGCCAACCCGGGGGTAGCGGGGGGAAAGAGACCCAGTACTTC
CASSQPGGSGGKETQYF
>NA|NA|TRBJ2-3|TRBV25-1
TGTGCCACCGCCCCTAGCGATACCACAGATACGCAGTATTTT
CATAPSDTTDTQYF
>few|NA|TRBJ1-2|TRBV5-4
TGTGCCAGCAGCTTTCGGGGTGGGCAGACCTATGGCTACACCTTC
CASSFRGGQTYGYTF
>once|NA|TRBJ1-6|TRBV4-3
TGCGCCAGCAGCCAAGACCCCGGTAGAAGGGGAAATTCACCCCTCCACTTT
CASSQDPGRRGNSPLHF
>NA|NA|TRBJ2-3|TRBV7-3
TGTGCCAGCAGCGCCACTAGCAGTACAGATACGCAGTATTTT
CASSATSSTDTQYF
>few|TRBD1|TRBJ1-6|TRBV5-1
TGCGCCAGCAGCTTCCGACAGGGATGGGATTCACCCCTCCACTTT
CASSFRQGWDSPLHF
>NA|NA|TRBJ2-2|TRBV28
TGTGCCAGCAGTATAACCCTGGGGGACACCGGGGAGCTGTTTTTT
CASSITLGDTGELFF
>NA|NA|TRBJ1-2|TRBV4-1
TGCGCCAGCAGCCGATCCCACGGGGAAAACTATGGCTACACCTTC
CASSRSHGENYGYTF
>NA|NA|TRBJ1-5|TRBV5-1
TGCGCCAGCAGCCAAGGGGGGAACAATCAGCCCCAGCATTTT
CASSQGGNNQPQHF
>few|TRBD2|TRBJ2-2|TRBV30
TGTGCCTGGAGCCAGCGGGGGGTTTGGGGCGGGGAGCTGTTTTTT
CAWSQRGVWGGELFF
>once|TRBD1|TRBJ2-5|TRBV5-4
TGTGCCAGCAGCCCAGACAGGGGGAGAACGGAGACCCAGTACTTC
CASSPDRGRTETQYF
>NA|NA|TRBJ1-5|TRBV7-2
TGTGCCAGCAGCCCCCTTGGGGTTCTGAGCAATCAGCCCCAGCATTTT
CASSPLGVLSNQPQHF